This T cell receptor beta chain stems from a study of T cells after yellow fever vaccination. Study background: For low cell numbers, libraries were made with SMART-Seq v4 Ultra Low Input. Points from the study as a whole: Boosting was followed by the reappearance of most primary-vaccination clones (approximately 95% CD4, under 90% CD8). It was the secondary response that reached its peak faster, day 5 versus 15, but it was weaker. Repertoires sorted by FACS could include abundant clonotypes that are contaminants from the bulk population.

Via MiXCR, TCRdb re-called the 5' RACE reads, giving one row per CDR3 protein. Altogether about 400,000 distinct CDR3 sequences are present, more than 9% being singletons, with the ten largest covering around 19%. This clonotype turned up a few times. Its antigen is not identified. CDR1 is LGHNA, CDR2 YNFKEQ, per germline. The junction had 7 bases not matched to a gene; V was cut back by 0 bases and J by 0 bases. CDR3 length: 17 residues. This rearrangement joins TRBV4-2 to TRBJ2-7; 8 bases are shared with TRBD2. The input for sequencing was PBMCs, taken on the day of the first yellow fever vaccination. This clonotype was sampled from a man between 18 and 35 years old who received the YFV17D yellow fever vaccine. This chain's CDR3 is CASSQDRKRGISYEQYF. The CDR3 nucleotides are TGTGCCAGCAGCCAAGATAGGAAGCGGGGGATCTCCTACGAGCAGTACTTC.